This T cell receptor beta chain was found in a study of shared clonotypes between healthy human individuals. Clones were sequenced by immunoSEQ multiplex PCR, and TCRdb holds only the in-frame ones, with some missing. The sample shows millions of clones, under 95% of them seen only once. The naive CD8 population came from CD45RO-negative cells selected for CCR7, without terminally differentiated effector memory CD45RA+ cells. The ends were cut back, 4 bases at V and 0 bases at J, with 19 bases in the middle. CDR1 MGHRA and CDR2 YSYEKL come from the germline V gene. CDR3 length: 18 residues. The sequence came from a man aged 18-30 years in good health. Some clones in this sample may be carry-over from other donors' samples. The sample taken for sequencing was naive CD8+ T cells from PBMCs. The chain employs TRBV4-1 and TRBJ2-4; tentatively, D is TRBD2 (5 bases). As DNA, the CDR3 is TGCGCCAGCAGCCCCCCTCACGGTGGAGGACTAGCCAAAAACATTCAGTACTTC. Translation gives CASSPPHGGGLAKNIQYF.